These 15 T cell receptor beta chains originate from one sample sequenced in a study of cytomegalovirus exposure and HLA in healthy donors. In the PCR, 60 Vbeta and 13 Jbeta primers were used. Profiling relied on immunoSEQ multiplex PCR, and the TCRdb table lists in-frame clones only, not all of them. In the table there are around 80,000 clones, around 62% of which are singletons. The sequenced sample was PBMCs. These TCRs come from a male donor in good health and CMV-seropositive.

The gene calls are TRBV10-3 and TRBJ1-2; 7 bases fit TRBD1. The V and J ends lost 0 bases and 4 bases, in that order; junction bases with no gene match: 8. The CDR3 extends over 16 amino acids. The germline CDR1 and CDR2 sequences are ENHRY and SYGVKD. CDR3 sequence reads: CAISESSGTVLYGYTF. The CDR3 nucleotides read TGTGCCATCAGTGAGTCCTCCGGGACAGTTCTCTATGGCTACACCTTC.

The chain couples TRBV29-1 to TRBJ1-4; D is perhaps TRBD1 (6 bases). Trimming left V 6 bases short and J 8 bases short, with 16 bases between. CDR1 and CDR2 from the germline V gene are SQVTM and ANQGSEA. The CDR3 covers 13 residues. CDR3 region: CSVQLTGHEKLFF. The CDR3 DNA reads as TGCAGCGTCCAACTAACAGGGCACGAAAAACTGTTTTTT.

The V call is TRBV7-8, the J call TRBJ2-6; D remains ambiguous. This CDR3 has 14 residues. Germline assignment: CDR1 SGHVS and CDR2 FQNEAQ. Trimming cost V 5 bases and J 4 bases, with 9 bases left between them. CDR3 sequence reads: CASSPLRGANVLTF. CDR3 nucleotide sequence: TGTGCCAGCAGCCCGTTGAGGGGGGCCAACGTCCTGACTTTC.

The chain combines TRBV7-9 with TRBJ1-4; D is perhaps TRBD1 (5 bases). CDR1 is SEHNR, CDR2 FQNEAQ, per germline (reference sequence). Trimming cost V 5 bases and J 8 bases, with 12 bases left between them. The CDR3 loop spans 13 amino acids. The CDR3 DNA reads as TGTGCCAGCAGCGCCCAGGGTGGAGAAAAACTGTTTTTT. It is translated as CASSAQGGEKLFF.

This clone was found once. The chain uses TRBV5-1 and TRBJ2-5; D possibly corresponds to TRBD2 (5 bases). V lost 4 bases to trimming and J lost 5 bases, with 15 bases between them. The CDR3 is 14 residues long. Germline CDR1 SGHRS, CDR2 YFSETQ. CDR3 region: CASSPHPQRETQYF. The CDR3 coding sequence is TGCGCCAGCAGCCCCCACCCGCAGCGGGAGACCCAGTACTTC.

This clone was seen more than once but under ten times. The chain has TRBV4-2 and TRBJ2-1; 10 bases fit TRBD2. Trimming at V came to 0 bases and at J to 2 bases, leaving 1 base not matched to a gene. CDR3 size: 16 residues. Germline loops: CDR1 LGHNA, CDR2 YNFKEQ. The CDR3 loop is CASSQDLAGAYNEQFF. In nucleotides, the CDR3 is TGTGCCAGCAGCCAAGATCTAGCGGGGGCCTACAATGAGCAGTTCTTC.

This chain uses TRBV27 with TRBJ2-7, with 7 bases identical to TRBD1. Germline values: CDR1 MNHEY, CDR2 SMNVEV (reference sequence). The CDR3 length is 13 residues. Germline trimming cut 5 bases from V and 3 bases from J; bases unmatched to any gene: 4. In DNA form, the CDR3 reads TGTGCCAGCAGTCCCGGGACAGACTACGAGCAGTACTTC. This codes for CASSPGTDYEQYF.

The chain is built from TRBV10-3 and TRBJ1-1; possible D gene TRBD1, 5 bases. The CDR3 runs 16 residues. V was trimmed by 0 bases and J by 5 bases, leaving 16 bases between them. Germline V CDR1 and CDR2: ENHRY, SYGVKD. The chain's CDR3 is CAISESGASLGTEAFF. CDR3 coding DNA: TGTGCCATCAGTGAGTCTGGGGCGTCCCTCGGGACTGAAGCTTTCTTT.

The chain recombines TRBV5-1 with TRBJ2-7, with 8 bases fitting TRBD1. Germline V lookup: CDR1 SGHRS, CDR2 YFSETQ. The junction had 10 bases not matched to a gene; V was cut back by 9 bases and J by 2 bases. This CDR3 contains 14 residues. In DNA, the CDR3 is TGCGCCACCGCTACCGGGACAGGTCCCTACGAGCAGTACTTC. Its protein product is CATATGTGPYEQYF.

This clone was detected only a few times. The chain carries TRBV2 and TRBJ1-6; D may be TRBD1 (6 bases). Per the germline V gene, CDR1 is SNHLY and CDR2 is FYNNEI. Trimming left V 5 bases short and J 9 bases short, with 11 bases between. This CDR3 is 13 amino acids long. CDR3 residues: CASSLRQASPLHF. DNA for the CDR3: TGTGCCAGCAGTTTAAGACAGGCTTCACCCCTCCACTTT.

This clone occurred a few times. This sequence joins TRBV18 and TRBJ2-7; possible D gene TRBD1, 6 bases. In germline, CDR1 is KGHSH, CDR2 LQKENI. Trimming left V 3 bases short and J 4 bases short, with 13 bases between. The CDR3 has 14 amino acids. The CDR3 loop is CASSPLDSSYEQYF. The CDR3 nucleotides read TGTGCCAGCTCACCCTTGGACAGCTCTTACGAGCAGTACTTC.

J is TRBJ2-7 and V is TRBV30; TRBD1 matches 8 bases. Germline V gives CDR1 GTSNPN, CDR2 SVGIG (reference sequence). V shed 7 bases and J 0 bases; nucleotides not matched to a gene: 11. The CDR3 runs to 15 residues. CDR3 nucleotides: TGTGCCTCCAGCTCCCGGGACAGGAGCTCCTACGAGCAGTACTTC. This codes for CASSSRDRSSYEQYF.

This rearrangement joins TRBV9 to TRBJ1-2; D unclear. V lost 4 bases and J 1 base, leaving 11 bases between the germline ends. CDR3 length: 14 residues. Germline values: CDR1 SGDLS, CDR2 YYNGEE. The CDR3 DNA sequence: TGTGCCAGCAGCCTTGCGGCTGGTAACTATGGCTACACCTTC. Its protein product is CASSLAAGNYGYTF.

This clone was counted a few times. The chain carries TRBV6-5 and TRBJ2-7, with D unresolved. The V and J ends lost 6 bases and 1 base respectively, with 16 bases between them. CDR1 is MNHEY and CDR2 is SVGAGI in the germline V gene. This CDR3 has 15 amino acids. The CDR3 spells CASRDPTTGSYEQYF. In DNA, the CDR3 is TGTGCCAGCAGAGACCCCACCACCGGGTCCTACGAGCAGTACTTC.

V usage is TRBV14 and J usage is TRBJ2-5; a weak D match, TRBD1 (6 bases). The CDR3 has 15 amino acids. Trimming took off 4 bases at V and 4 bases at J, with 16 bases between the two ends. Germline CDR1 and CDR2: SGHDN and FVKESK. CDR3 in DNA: TGTGCCAGCAGCCCCGGGACACAACTGAGAGAGACCCAGTACTTC. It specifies CASSPGTQLRETQYF. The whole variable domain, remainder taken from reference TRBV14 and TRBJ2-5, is EAGVTQFPSHSVIEKGQTVTLRCDPISGHDNLYWYRRVMGKEIKFLLHFVKESKQDESGMPNNRFLAERTGGTYSTLKVQPAELEDSGVYFCASSPGTQLRETQYFGPGTRLLVL.